These 17 T cell receptor beta chains originate from one sample sequenced in a study of blood T cell repertoires in COVID-19. Repertoires were generated with immunoSEQ multiplex PCR, while TCRdb's copy carries only in-frame clones and drops some. The repertoire includes approximately 180,000 clones, 80% to 90% of them detected once, and roughly 2.6% sits in the top ten. The specimen was peripheral blood. Source of these receptors: a man aged 35 to 55 with active or convalescent COVID-19.

CDR3 DNA sequence: TGTGCCAGCAGTCGAGCGGGGGGGCCGTACAATGAGCAGTTCTTC. Amino acid sequence: CASSRAGGPYNEQFF. The gene calls are TRBV6-5 and TRBJ2-1; 10 bases are shared with TRBD2. The CDR3 sequence is 15 residues long. The V and J ends lost 5 bases and 4 bases, in that order; junction bases with no gene match: 5. The germline V gene has CDR1 MNHEY and CDR2 SVGAGI.

The rearrangement uses TRBV19 and TRBJ2-7, with a possible D match to TRBD1 (6 bases). Germline V gives CDR1 LNHDA, CDR2 SQIVND (reference sequence). V lost 5 bases and J 2 bases, leaving 16 bases between the germline ends. This CDR3 contains 15 residues. The DNA of the CDR3 is TGTGCCAGTAGTCCTCAACAGGGTGGGACCTACGAGCAGTACTTC. It translates to CASSPQQGGTYEQYF. Supplemented by reference TRBV19 and TRBJ2-7, the full variable domain reads DGGITQSPKYLFRKEGQNVTLSCEQNLNHDAMYWYRQDPGQGLRLIYYSQIVNDFQKGDIAEGYSVSREKKESFPLTVTSAQKNPTAFYLCASSPQQGGTYEQYFGPGTRLTVT.

The genes are TRBV6-5 and TRBJ1-2; D possibly corresponds to TRBD1 (6 bases). In germline, CDR1 is MNHEY, CDR2 SVGAGI. V was cut by 6 bases and J by 6 bases, with 14 bases left in between. There are 13 residues in the CDR3. CDR3 nucleotides: TGTGCCAGCAGCTTACAGGGAGGGAATGGCTACACCTTC. This encodes CASSLQGGNGYTF.

This chain uses TRBV29-1 with TRBJ2-3; TRBD2 is a possible D gene (7 bases). V lost 8 bases, J lost 4 bases, and 19 bases lay in between. From germline, CDR1 is SQVTM and CDR2 ANQGSEA. The length of the CDR3 is 14 residues. This CDR3 is CSLGGPSTSDTQYF. The CDR3 coding sequence is TGCAGCCTCGGGGGGCCGAGTACATCAGATACGCAGTATTTT.

The chain combines TRBV10-1 with TRBJ2-2; 10 nucleotides line up with TRBD1. The CDR3 length is 15 residues. With V trimmed by 10 bases and J by 6 bases, 11 bases remained unmatched. Germline-derived CDR1 and CDR2 are WNHNN and SYGVQD (reference sequence). The CDR3 DNA reads as TGCGCCACCTCCCAGGGACAGGGGTTTCCCGGGGAGCTGTTTTTT. Amino acid sequence: CATSQGQGFPGELFF.

This clone has only one observation. J is TRBJ1-1 and V is TRBV6-5; D unresolved. Germline CDR1 and CDR2: MNHEY and SVGAGI. V was shortened by 0 bases and J by 5 bases, with 10 bases between the two germline ends. The CDR3 totals 14 residues. CDR3 coding DNA: TGTGCCAGCAGTTACTCGTGGGGAGGGACTGAAGCTTTCTTT. The encoded protein is CASSYSWGGTEAFF.

The rearrangement links TRBV29-1 to TRBJ2-1; no clear D gene. V was shortened by 4 bases and J by 9 bases, with 13 bases between the two germline ends. Germline-derived CDR1 and CDR2 are SQVTM and ANQGSEA. CDR3 length: 12 residues. The CDR3 is CSVVVRFGEQFF. The CDR3 DNA reads as TGCAGCGTTGTTGTCAGGTTCGGTGAGCAGTTCTTC.

This sequence joins TRBV4-1 and TRBJ1-2; unclear D gene. V lost 5 bases, J lost 1 base, and 11 bases lay in between. Germline lookup yields CDR1 MGHRA and CDR2 YSYEKL. This CDR3 has 14 amino acids. In DNA form, the CDR3 reads TGCGCCAGCAGCTCGGAACAGAGTAACTATGGCTACACCTTC. Encoded protein: CASSSEQSNYGYTF.

V is TRBV7-6 and J is TRBJ1-6, with D possibly TRBD1 on 6 matching bases. The V end was cut by 2 bases, the J end by 10 bases, with 12 bases between. Germline CDR1 is SGHVS and CDR2 is FNYEAQ. This CDR3 contains 14 residues. CDR3 sequence reads: CASSLRGADSPLHF. The CDR3 DNA is TGTGCCAGCAGCTTACGGGGGGCTGACTCACCCCTCCACTTT. Variable domain in full (rest from reference TRBV7-6 and TRBJ1-6): GAGVSQSPRYKVTKRGQDVALRCDPISGHVSLYWYRQALGQGPEFLTYFNYEAQQDKSGLPNDRFSAERPEGSISTLTIQRTEQRDSAMYRCASSLRGADSPLHFGNGTRLTVT.

V is TRBV18 and J is TRBJ2-3; D remains ambiguous. CDR3 size: 15 residues. The germline V gene encodes CDR1 KGHSH and CDR2 LQKENI. Trimming shortened V by 6 bases and J by 1 base, and 14 bases separated the two germline ends. The CDR3 DNA reads TGTGCCAGCTCTCCTTTGACAATAGGCACAGATACGCAGTATTTT. Its protein product is CASSPLTIGTDTQYF.

This chain's CDR3 is CASSLRGLGGAFF. DNA for the CDR3: TGTGCCAGCAGCTTGCGTGGCCTCGGAGGAGCTTTCTTT. The chain uses TRBV5-6 and TRBJ1-1; D is ambiguous. The CDR3 runs to 13 residues. V lost 1 base, J lost 10 bases, and 14 bases lay in between. Germline V CDR1 and CDR2: SGHDT, YYEEEE. Full variable domain (rest looked up from reference TRBV5-6 and TRBJ1-1): DAGVTQSPTHLIKTRGQQVTLRCSPKSGHDTVSWYQQALGQGPQFIFQYYEEEERQRGNFPDRFSGHQFPNYSSELNVNALLLGDSALYLCASSLRGLGGAFFGQGTRLTVV.

The gene calls are TRBV6-2 or TRBV6-3 and TRBJ1-2; D might be TRBD1 (5 bases). The CDR3 has 14 amino acids. CDR1 is MNHEY and CDR2 is SVGEGT in the germline V gene. V lost 2 bases and J lost 7, with 14 bases in between. CDR3 residues: CASSYRVTGGGYTF. Here the CDR3 DNA reads TGTGCCAGCAGTTACCGGGTAACAGGCGGTGGCTACACCTTC.

This chain joins TRBV5-1 and TRBJ1-1; tentative D call: TRBD1 (5 bases). Germline CDR1 and CDR2: SGHRS and YFSETQ. Trimming shortened V by 4 bases and J by 2 bases, and 9 bases separated the two germline ends. The CDR3 spans 13 residues. CDR3 in DNA: TGCGCCAGCAGCCAGCAGGGCAACACTGAAGCTTTCTTT. Translating it yields CASSQQGNTEAFF.

J is TRBJ1-5 and V is TRBV6-5; possibly TRBD1 for D (6 bases). The CDR3 has 15 amino acids. Trimming pared 0 bases from V and 2 bases from J, leaving 8 bases between. Germline V lookup: CDR1 MNHEY, CDR2 SVGAGI. The CDR3 protein is CASSYSAGGNQPQHF. As DNA, the CDR3 is TGTGCCAGCAGTTACTCGGCAGGGGGCAATCAGCCCCAGCATTTT.

V gene TRBV7-2 combines with J gene TRBJ1-2; D gene uncertain. Per germline, CDR1 SGHTA and CDR2 FQGNSA. The V end lost 1 base, the J end lost 4 bases, and 4 bases lay between the germline ends. There are 12 residues in the CDR3. The DNA for the CDR3 is TGTGCCAGCAGCTTAGATCGCTATGGCTACACCTTC. Amino acids: CASSLDRYGYTF.

Only one count was recorded for this clone. V gene TRBV6-5 combines with J gene TRBJ2-7; 9 positions agree with TRBD1. Germline assignment: CDR1 MNHEY and CDR2 SVGAGI. This CDR3 is built from 14 residues. J was trimmed by 4 bases and V by 6 bases; bases with no gene match: 7. Here the CDR3 reads CASRRSGQGYEQYF. Written as DNA, the CDR3 is TGTGCCAGCAGGCGTTCGGGACAGGGTTACGAGCAGTACTTC.

The J gene is TRBJ2-3, the V gene TRBV9; D is unresolved. V gave up 0 bases and J gave up 3 bases, with 8 bases separating them. Germline CDR1 and CDR2: SGDLS and YYNGEE. The CDR3 is made up of 14 amino acids. This CDR3 is CASSVAHGTDTQYF. CDR3 coding DNA: TGTGCCAGCAGCGTAGCGCACGGTACAGATACGCAGTATTTT. Full variable domain (outside the CDR3, taken from reference TRBV9 and TRBJ2-3): DSGVTQTPKHLITATGQRVTLRCSPRSGDLSVYWYQQSLDQGLQFLIQYYNGEERAKGNILERFSAQQFPDLHSELNLSSLELGDSALYFCASSVAHGTDTQYFGPGTRLTVL.